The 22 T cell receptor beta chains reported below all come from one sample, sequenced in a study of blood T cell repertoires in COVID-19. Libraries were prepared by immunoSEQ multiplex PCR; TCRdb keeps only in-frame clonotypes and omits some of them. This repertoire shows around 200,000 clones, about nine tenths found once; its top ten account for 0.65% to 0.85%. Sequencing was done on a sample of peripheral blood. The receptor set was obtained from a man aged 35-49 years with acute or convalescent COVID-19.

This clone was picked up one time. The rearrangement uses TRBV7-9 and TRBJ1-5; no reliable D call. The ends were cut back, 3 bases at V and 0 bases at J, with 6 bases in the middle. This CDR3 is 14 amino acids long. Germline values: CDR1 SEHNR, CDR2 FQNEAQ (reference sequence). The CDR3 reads CASSFGPSNQPQHF. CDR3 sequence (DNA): TGTGCCAGCAGCTTTGGCCCTAGCAATCAGCCCCAGCATTTT.

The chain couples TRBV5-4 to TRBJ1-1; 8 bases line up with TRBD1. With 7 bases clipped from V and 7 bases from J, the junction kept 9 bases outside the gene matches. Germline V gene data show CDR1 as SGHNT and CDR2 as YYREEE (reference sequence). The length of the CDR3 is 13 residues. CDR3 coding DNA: TGTGCCAGCCTGAGCCAGGGGGCCAGTGAAGCTTTCTTT. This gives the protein CASLSQGASEAFF.

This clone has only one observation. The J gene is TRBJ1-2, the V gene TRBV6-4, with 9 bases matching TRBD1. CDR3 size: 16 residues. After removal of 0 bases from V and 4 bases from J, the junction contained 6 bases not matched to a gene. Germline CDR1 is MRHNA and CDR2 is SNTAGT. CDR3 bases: TGTGCCAGCAGTGACTCGAACAGGGGGCCAAGCTATGGCTACACCTTC. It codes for CASSDSNRGPSYGYTF.

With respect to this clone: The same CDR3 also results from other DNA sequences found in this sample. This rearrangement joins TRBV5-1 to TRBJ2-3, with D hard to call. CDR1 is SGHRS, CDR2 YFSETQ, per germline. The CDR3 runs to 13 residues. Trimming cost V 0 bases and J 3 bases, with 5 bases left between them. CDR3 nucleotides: TGCGCCAGCAGCTTGGCGGGTACAGATACGCAGTATTTT. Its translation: CASSLAGTDTQYF.

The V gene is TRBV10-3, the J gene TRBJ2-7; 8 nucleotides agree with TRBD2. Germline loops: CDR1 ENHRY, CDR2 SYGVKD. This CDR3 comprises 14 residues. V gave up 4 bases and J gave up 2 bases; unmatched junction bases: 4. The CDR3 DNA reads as TGTGCCATCAGTGGGACGGGGGGGCCCTACGAGCAGTACTTC. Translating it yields CAISGTGGPYEQYF.

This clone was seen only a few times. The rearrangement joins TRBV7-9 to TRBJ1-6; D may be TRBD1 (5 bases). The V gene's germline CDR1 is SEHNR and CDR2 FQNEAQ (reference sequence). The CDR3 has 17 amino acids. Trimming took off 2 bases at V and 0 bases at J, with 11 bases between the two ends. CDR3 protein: CASSLRGGSSYNSPLHF. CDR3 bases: TGTGCCAGCAGCTTACGGGGGGGTAGCTCCTATAATTCACCCCTCCACTTT. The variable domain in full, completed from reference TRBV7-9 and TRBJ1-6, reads DTGVSQNPRHKITKRGQNVTFRCDPISEHNRLYWYRQTLGQGPEFLTYFQNEAQLEKSRLLSDRFSAERPKGSFSTLEIQRTEQGDSAMYLCASSLRGGSSYNSPLHFGNGTRLTVT.

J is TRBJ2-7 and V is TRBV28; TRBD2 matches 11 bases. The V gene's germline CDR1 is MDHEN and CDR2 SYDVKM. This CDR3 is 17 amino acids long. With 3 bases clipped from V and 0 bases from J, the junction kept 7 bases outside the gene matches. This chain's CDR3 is CASSLFLAGGSSYEQYF. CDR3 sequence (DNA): TGTGCCAGCAGTTTGTTTCTAGCGGGAGGCAGCTCCTACGAGCAGTACTTC.

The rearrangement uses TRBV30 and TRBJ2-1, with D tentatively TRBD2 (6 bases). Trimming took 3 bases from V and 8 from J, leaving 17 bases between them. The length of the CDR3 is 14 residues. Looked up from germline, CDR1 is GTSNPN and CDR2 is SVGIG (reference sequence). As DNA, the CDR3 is TGTGCCTGGAGATCAAGCGGGCTGAGGGATGAGCAGTTCTTC. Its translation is CAWRSSGLRDEQFF.

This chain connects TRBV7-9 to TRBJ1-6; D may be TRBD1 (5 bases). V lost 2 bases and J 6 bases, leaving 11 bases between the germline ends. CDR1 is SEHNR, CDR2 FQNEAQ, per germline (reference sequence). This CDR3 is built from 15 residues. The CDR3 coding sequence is TGTGCCAGCAGCTTAAGACAGAACGGTAATTCACCCCTCCACTTT. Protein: CASSLRQNGNSPLHF.

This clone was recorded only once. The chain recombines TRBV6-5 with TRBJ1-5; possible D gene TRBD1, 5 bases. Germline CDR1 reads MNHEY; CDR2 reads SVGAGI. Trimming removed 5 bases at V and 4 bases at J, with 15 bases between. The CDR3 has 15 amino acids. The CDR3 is CASSLHHGGNQPQHF. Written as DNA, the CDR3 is TGTGCCAGCAGTCTTCATCACGGGGGGAATCAGCCCCAGCATTTT.

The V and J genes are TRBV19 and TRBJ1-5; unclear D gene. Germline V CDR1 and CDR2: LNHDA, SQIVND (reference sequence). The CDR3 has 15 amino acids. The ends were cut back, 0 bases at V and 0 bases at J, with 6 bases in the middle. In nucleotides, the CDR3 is TGTGCCAGTAGTATAGACGCGTATAGCAATCAGCCCCAGCATTTT. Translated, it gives CASSIDAYSNQPQHF. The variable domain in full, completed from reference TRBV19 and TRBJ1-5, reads DGGITQSPKYLFRKEGQNVTLSCEQNLNHDAMYWYRQDPGQGLRLIYYSQIVNDFQKGDIAEGYSVSREKKESFPLTVTSAQKNPTAFYLCASSIDAYSNQPQHFGDGTRLSIL.

The CDR3 nucleotides are TGTGCCACCTCATGGGGACAGGGAGGGGATACGCAGTATTTT. Encoded protein: CATSWGQGGDTQYF. The rearrangement joins TRBV19 to TRBJ2-3; 9 bases match TRBD1. There are 14 residues in the CDR3. J gave up 6 bases and V 10 bases, and 11 bases lay outside the gene matches. Germline lookup yields CDR1 LNHDA and CDR2 SQIVND (reference sequence).

CDR3 in DNA: TGTGCCAGCAGTACCACAACAGGGATCACCGCCTACGAGCAGTACTTC. Its protein product is CASSTTTGITAYEQYF. The chain couples TRBV28 to TRBJ2-7; a weak D match, TRBD1 (6 bases). V was cut by 5 bases and J by 2 bases, with 19 bases left in between. From germline, CDR1 is MDHEN and CDR2 SYDVKM. The CDR3 totals 16 residues.

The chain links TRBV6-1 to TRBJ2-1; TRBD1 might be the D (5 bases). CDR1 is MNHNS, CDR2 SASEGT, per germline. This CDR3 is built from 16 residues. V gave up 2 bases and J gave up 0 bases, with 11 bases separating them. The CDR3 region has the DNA TGTGCCAGCAGTGAATCCAGGGTCAGCTCCTACAATGAGCAGTTCTTC. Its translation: CASSESRVSSYNEQFF.

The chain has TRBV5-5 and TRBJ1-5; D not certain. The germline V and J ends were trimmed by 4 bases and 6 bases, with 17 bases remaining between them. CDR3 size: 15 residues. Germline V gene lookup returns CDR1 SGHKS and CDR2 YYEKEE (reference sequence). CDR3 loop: CASSQLPMTGQPQHF. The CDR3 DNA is TGTGCCAGCAGCCAATTGCCAATGACTGGTCAGCCCCAGCATTTT.

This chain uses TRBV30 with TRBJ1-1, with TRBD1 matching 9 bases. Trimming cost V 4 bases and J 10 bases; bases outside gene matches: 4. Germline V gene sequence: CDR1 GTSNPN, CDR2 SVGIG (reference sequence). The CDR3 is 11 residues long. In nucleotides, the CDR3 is TGTGCCTGGAACAGGGGGCGTGGAGCTTTCTTT. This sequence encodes CAWNRGRGAFF.

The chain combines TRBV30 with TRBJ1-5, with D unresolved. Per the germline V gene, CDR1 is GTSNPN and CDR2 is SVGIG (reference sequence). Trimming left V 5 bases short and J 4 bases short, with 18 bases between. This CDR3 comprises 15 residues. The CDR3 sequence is CAWSITGLGNQPQHF. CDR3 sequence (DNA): TGTGCCTGGTCTATCACCGGACTTGGGAATCAGCCCCAGCATTTT.

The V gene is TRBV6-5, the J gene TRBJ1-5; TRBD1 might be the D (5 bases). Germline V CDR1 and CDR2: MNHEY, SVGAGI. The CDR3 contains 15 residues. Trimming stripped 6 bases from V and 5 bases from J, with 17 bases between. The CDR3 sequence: CASRNGGGDDQPQHF. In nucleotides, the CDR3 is TGTGCCAGCAGAAACGGTGGAGGGGACGATCAGCCCCAGCATTTT.

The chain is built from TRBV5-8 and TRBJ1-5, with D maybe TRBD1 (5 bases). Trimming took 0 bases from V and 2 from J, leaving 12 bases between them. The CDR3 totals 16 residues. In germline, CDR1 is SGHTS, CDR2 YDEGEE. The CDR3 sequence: CASSLAVRGGNQPQHF. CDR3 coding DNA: TGTGCCAGCAGCTTGGCCGTTAGGGGCGGCAATCAGCCCCAGCATTTT.

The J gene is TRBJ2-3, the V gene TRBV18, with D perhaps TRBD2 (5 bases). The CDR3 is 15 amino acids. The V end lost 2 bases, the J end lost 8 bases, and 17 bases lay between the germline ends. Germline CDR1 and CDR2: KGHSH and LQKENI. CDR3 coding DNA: TGTGCCAGCTCACCAGTCCGGAACTATGCGGGTACGCAGTATTTT. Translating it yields CASSPVRNYAGTQYF.

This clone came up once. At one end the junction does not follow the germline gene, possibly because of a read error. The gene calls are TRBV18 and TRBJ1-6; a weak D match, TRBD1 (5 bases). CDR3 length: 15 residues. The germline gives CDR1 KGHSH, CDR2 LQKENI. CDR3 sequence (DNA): TGTGCCAGCTCCCCACTCGGACACTATAATTCACCCCTCCACTTT. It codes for CASSPLGHYNSPLHF.

As DNA, the CDR3 is TGCGCCAGCAGCCAAGGACCGGGCAATGAGCAGTTCTTC. It yields the protein CASSQGPGNEQFF. The chain carries TRBV4-3 and TRBJ2-1; no clear D. Trimming stripped 1 base from V and 6 bases from J, with 7 bases between. Germline-derived CDR1 and CDR2 are LGHNA and YSLEER. This CDR3 comprises 13 residues.